This T cell receptor beta chain was identified during a study of T cell repertoires in cytomegalovirus infection. Study-wide context: A matching HLA type, together with CMV infection, was signaled by public TCR beta signatures. Study results and caveats: Dominant in the ex vivo response were TCR beta clonotypes restricted by HLA-C and specific for CMV. Public TCR beta family frequency separated CMV-and-HLA carriers, including in an independent cohort.

V dropped 3 bases and J dropped 1; count of bases not matched to a gene: 11. CDR1 is LGHDT, CDR2 YNNKEL, per germline (reference sequence). This CDR3 is 17 amino acids long. Turning to this clonotype: No antigen is known for it.

Via MiXCR, TCRdb re-called the reads, giving one row per CDR3 protein. The sample includes about 300,000 distinct CDR3 sequences, 9.6% of them seen just once. Sequenced input: PBMCs. V is TRBV3-1 and J is TRBJ2-5; 7 bases fit TRBD2. The receptor was isolated from a human donor in good health (CMV status not recorded). Some clones in this sample may be carry-over from other donors' samples. CDR3 region: CASSQGRVSSGQETQYF. The CDR3 region has the DNA TGTGCCAGCAGCCAGGGCCGAGTCTCTAGCGGCCAAGAGACCCAGTACTTC.